These T cell receptor beta chains were read from a single sample in a study of CD8 T cells in ankylosing spondylitis. Using its own MiXCR run on the 5' RACE reads, TCRdb lists one record per CDR3 protein. The sample holds about 240,000 distinct CDR3 sequences, around a tenth seen once. The material sequenced was blood, either unsorted or a sorted T cell fraction (not recorded which). The receptors here all came from a male donor with ankylosing spondylitis or in good health (not recorded which). The CDR3 runs from the conserved cysteine through the conserved F or W. The D gene is left open where the match is weak. Rows give clone size only sometimes, using once, few, many, or a class for an expanded clone.

NA	NA	TRBV18	TRBJ2-1	CASSLPGSIYNEQFF	TGTGCCAGCTCACTCCCCGGGTCGATCTACAATGAGCAGTTCTTC
many	NA	TRBV24-1	TRBJ2-1	CATSITGAYNEQFF	TGTGCCACCAGTATAACGGGGGCCTACAATGAGCAGTTCTTC
few	NA	TRBV20-1	TRBJ1-1	CSASPEIVEAFF	TGCAGTGCTAGCCCAGAGATTGTCGAAGCTTTCTTT
NA	TRBD2	TRBV28	TRBJ2-3	CASSFRGVTDTQYF	TGTGCCAGCAGTTTCCGGGGGGTCACAGATACGCAGTATTTT
NA	NA	TRBV15	TRBJ1-6	CATSRDLFAQIAPPLHF	TGTGCCACCAGCAGAGACCTCTTCGCACAGATCGCTCCACCCCTCCACTTT
many	NA	TRBV5-1	TRBJ1-2	CASSSAKGTHGYTF	TGCGCCAGCAGCTCAGCCAAGGGTACGCACGGCTACACCTTC
few	NA	TRBV20-1	TRBJ1-2	CSAERPDRYGYTF	TGCAGTGCAGAACGGCCCGACCGGTATGGCTACACCTTC
medium-sized	NA	TRBV12-3/TRBV12-4	TRBJ1-1	CASSPRGRTNTEAFF	TGTGCCAGCAGTCCTCGTGGACGGACTAACACTGAAGCTTTCTTT
many	NA	TRBV5-1	TRBJ2-3	CASSLGRGTFTDTQYF	TGCGCCAGCAGCTTGGGTAGGGGCACGTTCACAGATACGCAGTATTTT
many	NA	TRBV5-5	TRBJ2-1	CASSRNSNEQFF	TGTGCCAGCAGCCGAAATTCCAATGAGCAGTTCTTC
few	TRBD1	TRBV5-1	TRBJ1-1	CASSTLTGDPEAFF	TGCGCCAGCAGCACCCTGACAGGGGACCCTGAAGCTTTCTTT
few	NA	TRBV10-3	TRBJ2-5	CAISAGGARVVQETQYF	TGTGCCATCAGTGCTGGGGGCGCGAGGGTCGTCCAAGAGACCCAGTACTTC
many	NA	TRBV29-1	TRBJ2-7	CSVEASPRNEQYF	TGCAGCGTTGAGGCGAGCCCCCGTAACGAGCAGTACTTC
many	NA	TRBV20-1	TRBJ1-5	CSASRTGYGGNQPQHF	TGCAGTGCTTCTCGAACAGGGTACGGGGGCAATCAGCCCCAGCATTTT
many	NA	TRBV12-3/TRBV12-4	TRBJ1-2	CASSQGRGYTF	TGTGCCAGCAGCCAAGGACGTGGCTACACCTTC
NA	NA	TRBV7-8	TRBJ2-5	CASSLDGGALETQYF	TGTGCCAGCAGCTTAGATGGGGGGGCCTTGGAGACCCAGTACTTC
many	NA	TRBV20-1	TRBJ2-5	CSAGSTGRGETQYF	TGCAGTGCTGGCAGCACAGGGCGAGGAGAGACCCAGTACTTC
many	NA	TRBV7-9	TRBJ1-4	CASSLSMNGKLFF	TGTGCCAGCAGCTTATCCATGAACGGGAAACTGTTTTTT
many	NA	TRBV6-2/TRBV6-3	TRBJ2-3	CASSYSPGQTSTDTQYF	TGTGCCAGCAGTTACTCACCGGGACAAACTAGCACAGATACGCAGTATTTT
many	TRBD2	TRBV28	TRBJ2-1	CASSFGEGHSYNEQFF	TGTGCCAGCTCCTTCGGGGAGGGTCATTCCTACAATGAGCAGTTCTTC
many	NA	TRBV28	TRBJ2-3	CASSSNRAIRFDTQYF	TGTGCCAGCAGTTCCAACAGGGCTATAAGATTTGATACGCAGTATTTT
many	NA	TRBV14	TRBJ2-3	CASSRDWATDTQYF	TGTGCCAGCAGCCGGGATTGGGCCACAGATACGCAGTATTTT
NA	NA	TRBV27	TRBJ1-1	CASRLSRANTEAFF	TGTGCCAGCAGATTAAGCCGGGCGAACACTGAAGCTTTCTTT
NA	NA	TRBV29-1	TRBJ2-2	CSVGIDNLGPRGTGELFF	TGCAGCGTGGGAATCGATAATTTGGGACCTCGGGGCACCGGGGAGCTGTTTTTT
many	NA	TRBV5-1	TRBJ2-3	CASKDGAHFTDTQYF	TGCGCCAGCAAGGACGGGGCACACTTCACAGATACGCAGTATTTT
many	TRBD2	TRBV5-5	TRBJ2-1	CASSTSGDNEQFF	TGTGCCAGCAGCACTAGCGGAGACAATGAGCAGTTCTTC